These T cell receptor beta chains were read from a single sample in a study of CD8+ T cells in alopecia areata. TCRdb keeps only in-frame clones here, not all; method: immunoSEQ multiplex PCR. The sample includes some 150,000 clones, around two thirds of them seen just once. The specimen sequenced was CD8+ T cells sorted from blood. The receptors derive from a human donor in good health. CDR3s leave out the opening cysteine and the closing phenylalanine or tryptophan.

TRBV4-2 ASSQGGIQPQH
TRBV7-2 ASSRPGHEQY
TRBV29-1 SVEDLDRVKNEQF
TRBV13 ASSSLLDHYGYT
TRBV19 ASRRTGPTYSNQPQH
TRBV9 ASSEGTGDEQY
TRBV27 ASEYAQGTGELF
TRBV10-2 ASTEGKYTEAF
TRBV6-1 ASSEWEGDGNQPQH
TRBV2 ASCAGAGYGYT
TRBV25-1 ASSEFGRVLTDTQY
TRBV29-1 SVGQGAYGYT
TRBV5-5 ASSSRGFDGYT